This T cell receptor beta chain was sequenced in a study of blood T cell repertoires in COVID-19. V dropped 4 bases and J dropped 0 bases, with 13 bases sitting between them. Germline CDR1 and CDR2: LNHDA and SQIVND (reference sequence). The CDR3 totals 16 residues. Only in-frame clones appear in the TCRdb table, and some are missing; sequencing was by immunoSEQ multiplex PCR. The sample lists roughly 250,000 clones; about 86% were seen once. The sample taken for sequencing was peripheral blood. The clonotype comes from a middle-aged man with active or convalescent COVID-19. The V call is TRBV19, the J call TRBJ1-3; D gene ambiguous. The CDR3 coding sequence is TGTGCCAGTAGTACTTTTGCCTCTACCTCTGGAAACACCATATATTTT. Protein sequence: CASSTFASTSGNTIYF.